This T cell receptor beta chain was profiled in a study of blood T cell repertoires in COVID-19. TCRdb's copy holds only in-frame clones and misses some; the assay was immunoSEQ multiplex PCR. Of about 240,000 clones in the sample, 86% were seen once. The ends were cut back, 0 bases at V and 7 bases at J, with 5 bases in the middle. The CDR3 loop spans 12 amino acids. CDR1 and CDR2 from the germline V gene are SGHDT and YYEEEE. V and J are TRBV5-6 and TRBJ2-1; D gene uncertain. The sample was peripheral blood. This receptor was taken from a woman between 45 and 65 years old with COVID-19, enrolled during active disease. The CDR3 nucleotides are TGTGCCAGCAGCTTGGTTCTTAATGAGCAGTTCTTC. Its protein is CASSLVLNEQFF.